The 10 T cell receptor beta chains below come from one sample, sequenced in a study of T cell repertoires in ileal Crohn's disease. Time point described: neoterminal ileum biopsy at postoperative endoscopy, about 6 months after surgery. The repertoire was sequenced with immunoSEQ multiplex PCR; TCRdb's copy has only in-frame clones and lacks some. The repertoire includes around 15,000 clones, approximately 84% of them detected once, and around 4.1% sits in the top ten. The sequenced sample consisted of ileal tissue. All receptors come from an adult with Crohn's disease.

This chain links TRBV7-9 with TRBJ2-2; TRBD2 matches 8 bases. V lost 7 bases to trimming and J lost 3 bases; unmatched junction nucleotides: 7. Germline CDR1 SEHNR, CDR2 FQNEAQ (reference sequence). The CDR3 runs to 15 residues. The CDR3 reads CASTQILADTGELFF. In nucleotides, the CDR3 is TGTGCCAGCACCCAGATACTAGCGGACACCGGGGAGCTGTTTTTT.

The CDR3 sequence: CASSPTLGQGVTEAFF. CDR3 nucleotide sequence: TGTGCCAGCAGTCCCACCTTGGGACAGGGAGTCACTGAAGCTTTCTTT. The chain has TRBV27 and TRBJ1-1; 9 bases are a match to TRBD1. V trimming: 5 bases; J trimming: 4 bases; junction bases outside the gene matches: 11. Germline CDR1 and CDR2: MNHEY and SMNVEV (reference sequence). The CDR3 consists of 16 residues.

This clone was seen a handful of times. The chain couples TRBV19 to TRBJ2-2; tentative D call: TRBD1 (5 bases). The germline V gene encodes CDR1 LNHDA and CDR2 SQIVND (reference sequence). V was pared by 4 bases and J by 8 bases, with 17 bases between. The CDR3 has 15 amino acids. CDR3 amino acids: CASSTQVGIAGELFF. In nucleotides, the CDR3 is TGTGCCAGTAGTACACAGGTGGGAATTGCTGGGGAGCTGTTTTTT.

V usage is TRBV7-2 and J usage is TRBJ1-5; no definite D call. Germline V CDR1 and CDR2: SGHTA, FQGNSA. V lost 5 bases and J lost 7, with 18 bases in between. This CDR3 has 15 amino acids. In DNA form, the CDR3 reads TGTGCCAGCAGCCCACGTCGGGATATGAGGCAGCCCCAGCATTTT. Amino acids: CASSPRRDMRQPQHF.

This clone was observed a handful of times. This chain's CDR3 is CASSLAEGRDNEQFF. CDR3 coding DNA: TGCGCCAGCAGCTTGGCCGAGGGAAGGGACAATGAGCAGTTCTTC. J is TRBJ2-1 and V is TRBV5-1, with D possibly being TRBD2 (5 bases). Per germline, CDR1 SGHRS and CDR2 YFSETQ. The CDR3 contains 15 residues. The V and J ends lost 0 bases and 5 bases respectively, with 12 bases between them. The variable domain in full, completed from reference TRBV5-1 and TRBJ2-1, reads KAGVTQTPRYLIKTRGQQVTLSCSPISGHRSVSWYQQTPGQGLQFLFEYFSETQRNKGNFPGRFSGRQFSNSRSEMNVSTLELGDSALYLCASSLAEGRDNEQFFGPGTRLTVL.

The chain uses TRBV27 and TRBJ2-5; TRBD1 is a possible D gene (5 bases). V lost 0 bases to trimming and J lost 7 bases, with 12 bases between them. Germline values: CDR1 MNHEY, CDR2 SMNVEV (reference sequence). This CDR3 spans 14 amino acids. The CDR3, as DNA: TGTGCCAGCAGTTTATCGTGGGGAAGGGGGACCCAGTACTTC. Protein: CASSLSWGRGTQYF.

This clone is labeled as medium-sized. The rearrangement uses TRBV2 and TRBJ2-7, with D possibly being TRBD2 (6 bases). CDR3 length equals 16 residues. From germline, CDR1 is SNHLY and CDR2 FYNNEI. Between the trimmed V and J ends, which lost 2 bases and 6 bases, there was a span of 20 bases. CDR3 in DNA: TGTGCCAGCAGTGAAACCCCCCTAGCGTACAAAAGCGAGCAGTACTTC. This codes for CASSETPLAYKSEQYF.

The V call is TRBV9, the J call TRBJ2-6, with D perhaps TRBD1 (5 bases). Germline V CDR1 and CDR2: SGDLS, YYNGEE. This CDR3 spans 15 amino acids. Between the trimmed V and J ends, which lost 4 bases and 0 bases, there was a span of 8 bases. This CDR3 reads CASSLTDSGANVLTF. CDR3 coding DNA: TGTGCCAGCAGCCTGACAGACTCTGGGGCCAACGTCCTGACTTTC.

Comments on this clone: The sample contains more than one DNA sequence encoding this CDR3. This rearrangement joins TRBV7-2 to TRBJ1-2; a possible D gene is TRBD1 (6 bases). CDR3 length: 13 residues. Germline V gives CDR1 SGHTA, CDR2 FQGNSA. The V and J ends lost 4 bases and 2 bases respectively, with 8 bases between them. This CDR3 is CASSYDRNYGYTF. As DNA, the CDR3 is TGTGCCAGCAGCTACGACAGGAACTATGGCTACACCTTC.

J is TRBJ1-6 and V is TRBV6-6; no firm D call. Germline CDR1 is MNHNY and CDR2 is SVGAGI (reference sequence). This CDR3 region has 13 residues. V lost 2 bases, J lost 8 bases, and 7 bases lay in between. DNA for the CDR3: TGTGCCAGCAGTTACAGGGCAGATTCACCCCTCCACTTT. Translated: CASSYRADSPLHF.